The TCR beta chain under discussion was sequenced for a study of cytomegalovirus exposure and HLA in healthy donors (dated by TCRdb to about 2017). For the study in its entirety: In an earlier analysis of under 600 of the donors, approximately 300 Gb of sequence data and some 100 million unique TCR beta sequences from about 179 million T cells were reported. An earlier analysis of 500 to 750 of the donors applied high-throughput TCR beta sequencing to assess whether each TCR beta V gene segment acted as functional or pseudogenic. The later analysis used no new phenotypic data to find candidate immune exposures, relying instead on TCR beta sequences and their occurrence across donors. To predict cytomegalovirus infection status, the study brought together high-throughput TCR immunosequencing, statistical association of individual TCRs with disease status, and machine learning. Of the approximately 370 genotyped donors, approximately 80% were placed in the genetic ancestry cluster associated with self-reported Caucasian donors. On average, over 200,000 unique TCR beta nucleotide sequences were sequenced per donor among a few hundred genotyped donors of the cohort, with around 19% of those sequences being non-productive. A later analysis re-analyzed previously published TCR beta repertoires from 500 to 700 donors and added high-resolution HLA genotyping to study TCR occurrence patterns. The study aimed to test whether cataloging public T cell receptors could reveal signatures of past pathogen exposure. An early release covering 550 to 650 HLA-typed donors comprised roughly 300 gigabases of sequencing data and tens of millions of unique TCR sequences. Using immunosequencing, the study profiled T cell repertoires from around 680 subjects and related those repertoires to cytomegalovirus serostatus. Along with the approximately 620-subject first cohort, a separate validation cohort of around 120 different subjects was used. Every discovery cohort repertoire had been produced on one sequencing platform. Four or five DR-DQ haplotypes were handled as single units for association and clustering because linkage in the cohort was strong. HLA typing covered class I and class II loci at four-digit resolution. A later genetic analysis took genome-wide SNP genotypes for about 55% of the 666 donors and used that subset as a discovery cohort. The number of typed donors differed by locus: about 620-640 for A, B, C, DRB1 and DQB1; roughly 510 for DQA1; 606 for DPA1; and around 490 for DPB1. Donor age, sex, ethnicity and CMV serostatus were compiled together with the repertoire data.

Trimming leaves V shorter by 0 bases and J shorter by 3 bases, with the junction holding 7 bases beyond the gene matches. The CDR3 starts with the cysteine, ends with the phenylalanine, and has 16 residues. Solely the CDR3 DNA is kept, with 48 bases framed from the first base. The CDR1 and CDR2 encoded by the germline V gene (reference sequence) are LNHNV and YYDKDF. Libraries were built with the immunoSEQ multiplex PCR assay. For the multiplex PCR, a mixture combining 60 forward primers for TCR Vbeta segments and 13 reverse primers for TCR Jbeta segments was used. A multiplex PCR assay on genomic DNA amplified the CDR3 region of rearranged TCR beta genes. The amplified TCR beta libraries were sequenced on the Illumina HiSeq System as 87-base-pair reads. The paper's processing steps were these. A later analysis tallied around 82 million unique TCR beta chains across the 640 or so repertoires, and approximately 12 million of those chains were shared by two or more donors. Raw reads were error-corrected and collapsed into unique sequences by a nearest-neighbor algorithm in which closely related sequences were merged to remove PCR and sequencing errors. Alignment of CDR3 sequences to IMGT reference sequences was used to assign V, D and J gene segments. For a sequence to be retained, at least a six-nucleotide match to both a V gene segment and a J gene segment was required. Rearrangements were called productive when the CDR3 lacked stop codons and stayed in frame with V and J; all others were non-productive. Following IMGT convention, CDR3 was defined as the stretch from the second conserved V-encoded cysteine up to the conserved J-encoded phenylalanine. The earlier analysis of roughly 590 of the donors excluded sequences that lacked an unambiguous match to a single V gene segment. In an earlier analysis of roughly 500 of the donors, V segments were called functional above 56.7% productive rearrangements and were called segregating when the between-donor standard deviation exceeded 5%. To diagnose cytomegalovirus status from the catalog of TCR beta chain sequences, a statistical classification framework was built. V and J gene assignment, in a later analysis, came from comparing TCR nucleotide sequences with IMGT/GENE-DB human TR gene sequences. A later analysis assigned CDR3 sequences and most-parsimonious VDJ recombination scenarios with the TCRdist pipeline. In a later analysis, each TCR beta chain was defined by its CDR3 amino acid sequence together with its V-gene family, and reads without a unique V-gene family were excluded. To address suspected cross-contamination and a sequencing artifact, a later analysis removed 592 highly shared, low-generation-probability nucleotide sequences. In a later analysis, a clonal expansion index for each public chain was calculated from normalized within-repertoire ranks of inferred template counts. Generation probabilities in a later analysis came from a VDJ recombination model fitted to out-of-frame rearrangements, and those results were checked against IGoR. In a later analysis, TCR-TCR, TCR-HLA and TCR-CMV co-occurrence was scored with hypergeometric tests, and a repertoire-size bias correction was applied to TCR pairs. In a later analysis, false discovery rates were estimated by permuting HLA or CMV assignments 20 times. In a later analysis, co-occurring TCRs were grouped using DBSCAN, with TCRdist sequence similarity added in when clustering inside HLA-allele-positive subsets. For co-occurrence clustering, repertoires with fewer than 30,000 or more than 120,000 public chains were excluded, along with roughly 5 repertoires with anomalous nucleotide sharing. TCRdb obtained this table from immuneACCESS and retained in-frame rearrangements with V and J assigned. These tables miss some clones; where compared with another copy, unresolved V genes account for less than half of the shortfall, and the remainder is unexplained. The DNA gave D and trimming, while V, J and clone size come from that table. Counted in this sample were 120,000 to 150,000 clones; more than 75% of them appeared once. The ten biggest clones cover about 1.7% of the sample.

The paper as a whole reports these results and caveats: A cluster of highly shared sequence variants was judged likely to be a technical artifact of the sequencing pipeline. The classifier was reported to diagnose cytomegalovirus status with high specificity and sensitivity in both the original cohort and the validation cohort. The presence/absence analyses assumed that sequencing depth was roughly uniform across donors, and that assumption may not be true. A few of the identified cytomegalovirus-associated TCR beta chains were confirmed in vitro to be specific for cytomegalovirus antigens. According to a later genetic analysis, donors in an Asian-associated ancestry cluster had fewer N-insertions in productive TCRs than the roughly 700-donor mean. In an earlier analysis of 587 of the donors, most TCR beta V segments appeared in productive rearrangements about 87% or about 30% of the time, broadly matching IMGT annotations. The authors suggested that the approach could potentially be extended to other disease states and immunological phenotypes. A later analysis associated about 17,000 TCR beta sequences with specific HLA alleles at a false discovery rate of 0.05. This cohort had only TCR beta chains sequenced, and the lack of alpha or paired-chain data limited which features could be detected. Most CMV-associated TCR beta chains appeared to be HLA-restricted in a later analysis, and the HLA associations seemed to be driven largely by CMV exposure. When HLA alleles, especially DR and DQ, strongly co-occurred, attributing TCR associations to individual alleles was difficult. A later genetic analysis associated a missense DCLRE1C variant with V-gene and J-gene trimming of TCR beta chains, and an independent cohort replicated the association. Approximately 16 rarely observed V segments, including chromosome 9 orphons, were excluded from the earlier analysis of approximately 600 of the donors because counts were too low. Immune exposure information for the cohort was limited to CMV serostatus. Linkage disequilibrium might explain the correlated functional status among segregating V segments, but an unknown experimental factor could not be ruled out. Several of the top co-occurrence clusters appeared to be linked to parvovirus B19, influenza, CMV and Epstein-Barr virus, according to a later analysis. While some public TCRs were present in many individuals, most TCR sequences turned up only very rarely across donors. Because some donors lacked HLA typing at each locus, the association tests relied only on the typed subset. The study listed 164 TCR beta chains as associated with cytomegalovirus. In a later analysis, the rate of TCR association differed among HLA loci, with DRB1 alleles having the most associated TCRs and HLA-C alleles having the fewest. A later analysis found that HLA-associated TCR beta chains were more clonally expanded and had lower generation probabilities than equally common non-associated chains. Some IMGT-functional V segments, including TRBV6-2 and TRBV6-3, could not be told apart with the 87-base-pair reads, so those segments were excluded. A further reported finding was that TCR beta sequences accurately predicted the HLA-A and HLA-B alleles for most subjects in the first cohort.

About this clone: No antigen is known for it. The input lacks base qualities; no much larger clone sits a single base away.

The cohort consisted of 600 or so healthy bone marrow donors. Cohort members were all nominally healthy when sampled, although unrecorded immune exposures were likely present. The donor tested CMV seronegative, placing the donor among the 350 or so seronegative members of the cohort. Every donor gave a peripheral blood sample, and the peripheral blood mononuclear cells from that sample were used for TCR beta sequencing. Genomic DNA was extracted from the blood cell samples with the Qiagen DNeasy Blood Extraction Kit. Here the chain combines TRBV15 and TRBJ1-1; the central 7 bases match TRBD1. The receptor was isolated from a man between 40 and 49 years old in good health and CMV-seronegative. Sequencing used PBMCs. At the DNA level, the sequence is TGTGCCACCAGCAGAGATCAGGGGGTTTATGACACTGAAGCTTTCTTT. Translated, it reads CATSRDQGVYDTEAFF.